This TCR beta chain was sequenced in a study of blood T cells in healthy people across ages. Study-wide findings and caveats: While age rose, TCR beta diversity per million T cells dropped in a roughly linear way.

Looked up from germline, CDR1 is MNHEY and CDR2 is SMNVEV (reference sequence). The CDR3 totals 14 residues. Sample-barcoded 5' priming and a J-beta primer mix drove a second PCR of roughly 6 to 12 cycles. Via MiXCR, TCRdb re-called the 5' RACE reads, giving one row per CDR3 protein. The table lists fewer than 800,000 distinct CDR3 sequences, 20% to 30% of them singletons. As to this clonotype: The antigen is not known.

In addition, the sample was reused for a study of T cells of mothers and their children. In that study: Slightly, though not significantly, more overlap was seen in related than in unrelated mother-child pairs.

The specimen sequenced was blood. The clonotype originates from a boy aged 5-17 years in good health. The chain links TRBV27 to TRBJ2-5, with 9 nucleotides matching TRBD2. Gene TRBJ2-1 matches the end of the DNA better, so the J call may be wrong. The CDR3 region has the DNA TGTGCCAGCAGTACGCTAGCGGGACTCAATGAGCAGTTCTTC. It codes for CASSTLAGLNEQFF.